These T cell receptor beta chains were read from a single sample in a study of T cells expressing NK-cell markers. TCRdb re-analyzed the 5' RACE reads; it lists each CDR3 protein once, without DNA. The specimen's table records under 35,000 distinct CDR3 sequences. The sequenced sample consisted of blood T cells: a sorted CD56 or NKG2C T cell subset, CD4+ or CD8+ T cells, or bulk PBMC T cells (not recorded which). These receptors originate from a woman aged 18-70 years in good health. The CDR3 runs from the conserved cysteine through the conserved F or W. Fields, in order: V gene, J gene, CDR3 protein.

TRBV9	TRBJ2-1	CASSVGRANSIYNEQFF
TRBV4-1	TRBJ1-6	CASSQDQGADSPLHF
TRBV12-1	TRBJ1-2	CASSFFAGPGRGYTF
TRBV6-1	TRBJ2-1	CASSLSEEGWNEQFF
TRBV12-3/TRBV12-4	TRBJ2-6	CATNGAGNSGANVLTF
TRBV7-9	TRBJ1-1	CASRSGALDTEAFF
TRBV6-1	TRBJ2-1	CASSEDKLAGGPYNEQFF
TRBV11-2	TRBJ2-7	CASRRQGGYEQYF
TRBV10-3	TRBJ2-1	CAISPGLADYNEQFF
TRBV7-8	TRBJ2-5	CASSSNLDSSHSKETQYF
TRBV12-3/TRBV12-4	TRBJ2-5	CASSPPRTSGGETQYF
TRBV3-1	TRBJ2-2	CASSLNPDRYSANTGELFF
TRBV14	TRBJ2-1	CASSSSGRADEQFF
TRBV27	TRBJ2-7	CASSLLGRNYEQYF
TRBV11-2	TRBJ1-1	CASSLKYTELNTEAFF
TRBV27	TRBJ2-5	CASSSPGLQETQYF
TRBV20-1	TRBJ2-1	CSASNGLAGVEQFF
TRBV28	TRBJ2-6	CASSPGVGGGGANVLTF
TRBV6-1	TRBJ1-1	CASAPGPDPGRAFF
TRBV6-5	TRBJ2-3	CASTRGQGTDTQYF
TRBV5-1	TRBJ2-5	CASSDPGTDTQETQYF
TRBV29-1	TRBJ1-1	CSLSHRLGNTEAFF
TRBV2	TRBJ2-1	CASTSSGTSYDEQFF
TRBV24-1	TRBJ2-1	CATSGRGNEQFF
TRBV2	TRBJ2-7	CASSEFKYGYEQYF
TRBV12-3/TRBV12-4	TRBJ2-4	CASSSGLAKYF
TRBV5-1	TRBJ2-3	CASSFRGGPSTDTQYF
TRBV6-1	TRBJ1-5	CASSEAWSGGNQPQHF
TRBV28	TRBJ2-2	CASSLPGQGSNTGELFF
TRBV4-1	TRBJ2-7	CASSFRDTEAYEQYF
TRBV7-9	TRBJ2-5	CASSVPLGQETQYF
TRBV7-8	TRBJ1-1	CASSLVGERVSTEAFF
TRBV5-5	TRBJ1-5	CASSRKASGQPQHF
TRBV12-3/TRBV12-4	TRBJ2-2	CASSFGAGELFF
TRBV7-3	TRBJ2-1	CASSMTGGLDEQFF
TRBV2	TRBJ2-7	CASIGRDSYEQYF
TRBV7-3	TRBJ1-2	CASSLAPAGPDSQDYGYTF
TRBV7-7	TRBJ2-7	CASSNSGGLDEQYF
TRBV4-2	TRBJ2-1	CASSQVKEQFF
TRBV30	TRBJ1-1	CAWSVTGTEAFF
TRBV7-3	TRBJ1-1	CASSWTGGSDTEAFF
TRBV7-8	TRBJ2-7	CASSYDRANEQYF
TRBV12-3/TRBV12-4	TRBJ1-1	CASSSGENTEAFF
TRBV2	TRBJ1-5	CASSEGRYSNQPQHF
TRBV12-3/TRBV12-4	TRBJ2-3	CASSFQPTSTDTQYF
TRBV27	TRBJ2-7	CASSLQEGGYEQYF
TRBV9	TRBJ2-7	CASSPWDSPWEQYF
TRBV12-3/TRBV12-4	TRBJ2-7	CASSRGTINEQYF